This T cell receptor (beta chain) was captured by sequencing in a study of blood T cell repertoires in COVID-19. Across the whole study: Sites in the United States, Italy and Spain provided acute and convalescent COVID-19 samples. PBMCs, B-cell-depleted T cells, or T cells were the source of the cDNA or gDNA that made up the material.

Under the authors' procedure: By means of reference gene primer amplification, nucleated cell counts were estimated. This table comes from immunoSEQ multiplex PCR, and its TCRdb copy is limited to in-frame clones, with some not included. That table supplies the V and J calls and clone size; D and trimming were determined from the DNA. The sample carries some 90,000 clones, 75% to 90% recorded once. The V gene's germline CDR1 is MDHEN and CDR2 SYDVKM. The CDR3 sequence is 12 residues long. V was clipped by 5 bases and J by 5 bases; unmatched bases: 2. This chain connects TRBV28 to TRBJ1-2; 7 bases are shared with TRBD1. The receptor was derived from a woman older than 75 with active COVID-19. Source material: peripheral blood. The CDR3 bases are TGTGCCAGCAGTCCGGGACAGTATGGCTACACCTTC. Translating gives CASSPGQYGYTF.